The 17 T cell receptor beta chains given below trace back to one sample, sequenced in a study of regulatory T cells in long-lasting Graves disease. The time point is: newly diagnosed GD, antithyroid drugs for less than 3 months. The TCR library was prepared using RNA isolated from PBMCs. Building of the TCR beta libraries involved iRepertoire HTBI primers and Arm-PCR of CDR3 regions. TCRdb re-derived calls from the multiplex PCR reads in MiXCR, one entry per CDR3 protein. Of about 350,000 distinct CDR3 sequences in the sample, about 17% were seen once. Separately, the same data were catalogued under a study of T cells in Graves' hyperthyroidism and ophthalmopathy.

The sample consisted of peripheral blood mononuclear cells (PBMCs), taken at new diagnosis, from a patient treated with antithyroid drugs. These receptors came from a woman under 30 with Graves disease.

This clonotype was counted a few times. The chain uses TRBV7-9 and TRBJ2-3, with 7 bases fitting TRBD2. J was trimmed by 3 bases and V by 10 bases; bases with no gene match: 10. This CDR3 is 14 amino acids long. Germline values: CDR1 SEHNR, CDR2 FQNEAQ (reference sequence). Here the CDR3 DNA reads TGTGCCACACATCCGGTCGGGGGGACAGATACGCAGTATTTT. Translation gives CATHPVGGTDTQYF.

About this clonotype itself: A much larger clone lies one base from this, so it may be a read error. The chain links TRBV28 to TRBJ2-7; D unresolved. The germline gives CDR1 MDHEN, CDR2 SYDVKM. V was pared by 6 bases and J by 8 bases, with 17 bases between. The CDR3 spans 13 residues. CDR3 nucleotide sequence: TGTGCCAGCAGCTACATTGGGATTTACAAGCAGTACTTC. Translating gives CASSYIGIYKQYF.

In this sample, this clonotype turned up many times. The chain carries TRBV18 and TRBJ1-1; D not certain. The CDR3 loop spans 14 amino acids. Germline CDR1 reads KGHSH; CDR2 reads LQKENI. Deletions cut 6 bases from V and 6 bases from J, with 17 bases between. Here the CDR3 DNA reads TGTGCCAGCTCGTCTAAGGGTCTTGGGGCTGAAGCTTTCTTT. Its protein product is CASSSKGLGAEAFF.

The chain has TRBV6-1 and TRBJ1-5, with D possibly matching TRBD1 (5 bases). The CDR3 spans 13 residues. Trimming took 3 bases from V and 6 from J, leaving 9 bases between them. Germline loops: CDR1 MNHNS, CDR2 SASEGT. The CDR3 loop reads CASSDLGVQPQHF. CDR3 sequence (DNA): TGTGCCAGCAGTGATCTAGGGGTTCAGCCCCAGCATTTT.

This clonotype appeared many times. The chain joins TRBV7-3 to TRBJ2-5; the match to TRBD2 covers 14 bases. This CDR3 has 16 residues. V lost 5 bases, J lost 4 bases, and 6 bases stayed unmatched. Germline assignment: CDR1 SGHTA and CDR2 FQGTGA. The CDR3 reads CASSPGTSGRGETQYF. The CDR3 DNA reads TGTGCCAGCAGCCCCGGGACTAGCGGGAGAGGAGAGACCCAGTACTTC.

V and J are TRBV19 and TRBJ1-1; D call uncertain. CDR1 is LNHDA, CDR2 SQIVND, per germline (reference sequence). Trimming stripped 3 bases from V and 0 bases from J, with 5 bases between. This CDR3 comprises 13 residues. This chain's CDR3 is CASSMLLNTEAFF. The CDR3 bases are TGTGCCAGTAGTATGCTTCTGAACACTGAAGCTTTCTTT.

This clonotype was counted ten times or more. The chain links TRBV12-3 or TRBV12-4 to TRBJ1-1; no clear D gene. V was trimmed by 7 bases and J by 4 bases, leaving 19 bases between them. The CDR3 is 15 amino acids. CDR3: CASISLGLEVTEAFF. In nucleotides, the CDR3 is TGTGCCAGCATCTCTCTTGGTCTGGAAGTCACTGAAGCTTTCTTT.

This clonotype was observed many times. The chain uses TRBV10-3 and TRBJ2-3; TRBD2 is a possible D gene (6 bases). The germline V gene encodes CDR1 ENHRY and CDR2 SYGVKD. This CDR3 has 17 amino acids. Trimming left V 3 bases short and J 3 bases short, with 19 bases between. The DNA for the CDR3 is TGTGCCATCAGTGATATTGGGACTTACTCCAAGACAGATACGCAGTATTTT. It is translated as CAISDIGTYSKTDTQYF.

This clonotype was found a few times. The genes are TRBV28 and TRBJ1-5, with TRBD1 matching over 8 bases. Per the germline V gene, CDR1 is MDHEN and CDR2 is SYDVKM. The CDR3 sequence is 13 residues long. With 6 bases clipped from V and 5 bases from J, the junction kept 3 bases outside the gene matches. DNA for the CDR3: TGTGCCAGCAGACAGGGGGTTCATCAGCCCCAGCATTTT. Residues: CASRQGVHQPQHF.

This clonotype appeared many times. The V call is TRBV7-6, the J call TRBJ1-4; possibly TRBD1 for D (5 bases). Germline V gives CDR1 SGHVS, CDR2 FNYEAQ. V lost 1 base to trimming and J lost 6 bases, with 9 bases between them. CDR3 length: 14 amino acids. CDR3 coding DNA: TGTGCCAGCAGCTTAGTTCAAGGGGATGAAAAACTGTTTTTT. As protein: CASSLVQGDEKLFF. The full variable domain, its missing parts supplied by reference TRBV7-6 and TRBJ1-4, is GAGVSQSPRYKVTKRGQDVALRCDPISGHVSLYWYRQALGQGPEFLTYFNYEAQQDKSGLPNDRFSAERPEGSISTLTIQRTEQRDSAMYRCASSLVQGDEKLFFGSGTQLSVL.

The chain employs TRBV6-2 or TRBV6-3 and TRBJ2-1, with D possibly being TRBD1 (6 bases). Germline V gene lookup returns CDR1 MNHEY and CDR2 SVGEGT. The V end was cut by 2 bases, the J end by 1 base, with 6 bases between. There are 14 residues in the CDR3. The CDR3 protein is CASSYRGSYNEQFF. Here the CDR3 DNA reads TGTGCCAGCAGTTACAGGGGGTCCTACAATGAGCAGTTCTTC.

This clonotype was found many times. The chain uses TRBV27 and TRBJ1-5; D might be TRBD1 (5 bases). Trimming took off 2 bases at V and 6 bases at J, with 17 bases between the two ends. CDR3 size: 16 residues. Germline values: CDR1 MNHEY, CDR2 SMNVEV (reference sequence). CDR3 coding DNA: TGTGCCAGCAGTTTAAAGGGCAGGGTGTACGGTCAGCCCCAGCATTTT. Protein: CASSLKGRVYGQPQHF.

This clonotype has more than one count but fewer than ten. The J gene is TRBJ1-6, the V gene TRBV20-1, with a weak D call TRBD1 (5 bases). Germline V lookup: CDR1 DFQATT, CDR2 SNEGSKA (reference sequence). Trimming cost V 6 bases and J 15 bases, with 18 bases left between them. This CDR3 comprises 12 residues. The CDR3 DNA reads TGCAGTGCCAACGGGGCCGTGAAGGACCTCCACTTT. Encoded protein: CSANGAVKDLHF.

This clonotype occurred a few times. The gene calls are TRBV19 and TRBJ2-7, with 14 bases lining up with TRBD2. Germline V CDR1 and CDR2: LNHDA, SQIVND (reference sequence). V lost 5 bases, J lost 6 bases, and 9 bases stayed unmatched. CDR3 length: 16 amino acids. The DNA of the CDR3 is TGTGCCAGTAGTTCCCGGGGGGGACTAGCGGGAGCCGAGCAGTACTTC. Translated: CASSSRGGLAGAEQYF.

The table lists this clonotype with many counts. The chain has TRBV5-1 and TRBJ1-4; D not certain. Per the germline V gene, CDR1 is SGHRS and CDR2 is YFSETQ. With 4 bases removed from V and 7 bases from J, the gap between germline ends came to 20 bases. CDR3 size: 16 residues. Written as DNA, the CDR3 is TGCGCCAGCAGCCTCCCGCTCGGCCGCGGCGGTGAAAAACTGTTTTTT. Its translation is CASSLPLGRGGEKLFF.

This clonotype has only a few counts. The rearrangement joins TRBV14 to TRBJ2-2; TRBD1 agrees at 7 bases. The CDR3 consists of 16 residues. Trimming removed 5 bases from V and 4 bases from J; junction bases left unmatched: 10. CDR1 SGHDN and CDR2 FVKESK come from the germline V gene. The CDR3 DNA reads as TGTGCCAGCAGCGCGCGCTCAGGGGGAATCACCGGGGAGCTGTTTTTT. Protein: CASSARSGGITGELFF.

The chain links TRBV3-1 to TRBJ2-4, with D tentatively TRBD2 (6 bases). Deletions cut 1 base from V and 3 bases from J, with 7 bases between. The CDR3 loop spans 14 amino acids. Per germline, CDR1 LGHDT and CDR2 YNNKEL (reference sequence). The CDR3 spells CASSQVGGKNIQYF. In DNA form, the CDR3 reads TGTGCCAGCAGCCAAGTGGGGGGCAAAAACATTCAGTACTTC.